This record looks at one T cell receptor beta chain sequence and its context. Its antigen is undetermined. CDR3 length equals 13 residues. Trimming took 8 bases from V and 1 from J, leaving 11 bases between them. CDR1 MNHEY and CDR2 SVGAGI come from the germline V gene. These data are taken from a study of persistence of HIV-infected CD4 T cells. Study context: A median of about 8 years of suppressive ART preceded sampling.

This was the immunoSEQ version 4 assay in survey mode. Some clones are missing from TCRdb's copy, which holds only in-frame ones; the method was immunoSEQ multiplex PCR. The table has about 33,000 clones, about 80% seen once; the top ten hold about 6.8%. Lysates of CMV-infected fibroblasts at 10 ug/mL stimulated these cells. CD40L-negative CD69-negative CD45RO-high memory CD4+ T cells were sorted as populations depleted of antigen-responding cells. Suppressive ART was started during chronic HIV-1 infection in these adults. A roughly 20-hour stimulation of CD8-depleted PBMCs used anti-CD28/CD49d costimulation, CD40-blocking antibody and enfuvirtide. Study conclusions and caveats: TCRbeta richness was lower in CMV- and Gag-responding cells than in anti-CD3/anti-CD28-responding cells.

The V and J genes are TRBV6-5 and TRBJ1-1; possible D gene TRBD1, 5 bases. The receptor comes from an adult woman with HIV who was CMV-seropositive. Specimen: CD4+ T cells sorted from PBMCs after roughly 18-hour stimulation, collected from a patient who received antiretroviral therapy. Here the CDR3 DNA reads TGTGCCAGCTGGAGACAGCCGAACACTGAAGCTTTCTTT. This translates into CASWRQPNTEAFF.